This TCR beta chain is drawn from a study of blood T cell repertoires in COVID-19. Across the study: Collection of acute and convalescent COVID-19 samples took place in the United States, Italy and Spain. Sample material is recorded as cDNA or gDNA derived from T cells, B-cell-depleted T cells, or PBMCs.

The CDR3 covers 14 residues. The germline V and J ends were trimmed by 5 bases and 1 base, with 9 bases remaining between them. Germline lookup yields CDR1 MDHEN and CDR2 SYDVKM. In the original processing: Reference gene primer amplification gave nucleated cell count estimates. Libraries were prepared by immunoSEQ multiplex PCR; TCRdb keeps only in-frame clonotypes and omits some of them. The D gene and trimming were derived from the DNA, and the V and J assignments and clone size from that table. The data contain more than 70,000 clones, about four fifths of them singletons. This receptor was obtained from a human donor in a cohort sampled during active COVID-19. The chain carries TRBV28 and TRBJ2-4; D is undetermined. Input material: peripheral blood. The CDR3 spells CASSPSRAKNIQYF. The CDR3 bases are TGTGCCAGCAGTCCTTCTAGGGCCAAAAACATTCAGTACTTC.